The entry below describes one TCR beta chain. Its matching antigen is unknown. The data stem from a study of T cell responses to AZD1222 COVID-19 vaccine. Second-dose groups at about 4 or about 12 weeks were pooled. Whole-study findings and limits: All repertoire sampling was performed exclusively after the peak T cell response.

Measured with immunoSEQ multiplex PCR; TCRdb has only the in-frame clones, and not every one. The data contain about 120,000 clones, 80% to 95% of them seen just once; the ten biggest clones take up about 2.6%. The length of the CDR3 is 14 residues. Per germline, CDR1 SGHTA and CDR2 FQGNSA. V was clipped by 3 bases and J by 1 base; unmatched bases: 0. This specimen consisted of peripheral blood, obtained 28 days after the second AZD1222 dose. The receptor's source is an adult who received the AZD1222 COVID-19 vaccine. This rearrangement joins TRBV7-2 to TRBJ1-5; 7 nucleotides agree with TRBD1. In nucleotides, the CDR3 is TGTGCCAGCAGCTTGACAGGGAGCAATCAGCCCCAGCATTTT. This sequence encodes CASSLTGSNQPQHF.